This passage covers 19 T cell receptor beta chains from one sample sequenced in a study of shared clonotypes between healthy human individuals. Some clones are missing from TCRdb's copy, which holds only in-frame ones; the method was immunoSEQ multiplex PCR. The data hold roughly 2.2 million clones, with less than 95% observed a single time. The sequenced material came from naive CD4+ T cells from PBMCs. Stated subset: CD45RA+ positively selected. These receptors were obtained from a man between 18 and 29 years old in good health. Some clones in this sample may be carry-over from other donors' samples.

This clone was counted a single time. The chain recombines TRBV5-1 with TRBJ2-1, with D uncertain. Between the trimmed V and J ends, which lost 3 bases and 0 bases, there was a span of 10 bases. The CDR3 covers 15 residues. In germline, CDR1 is SGHRS, CDR2 YFSETQ. The CDR3 sequence: CASSSDVSSYNEQFF. Here the CDR3 DNA reads TGCGCCAGCAGCTCGGACGTCAGCTCCTACAATGAGCAGTTCTTC.

The V and J genes are TRBV9 and TRBJ2-6, with D perhaps TRBD1 (6 bases). This CDR3 contains 17 residues. Germline V lookup: CDR1 SGDLS, CDR2 YYNGEE. Trimming removed 0 bases at V and 0 bases at J, with 10 bases between. CDR3 sequence: CASSVDRAYSGANVLTF. CDR3 sequence (DNA): TGTGCCAGCAGCGTAGACAGGGCCTACTCTGGGGCCAACGTCCTGACTTTC.

As to this clone: Within the sample, other DNA sequences also encode this same CDR3. The chain uses TRBV6-1 and TRBJ1-5; D is undetermined. From germline, CDR1 is MNHNS and CDR2 SASEGT. This CDR3 is 15 amino acids long. V was trimmed by 3 bases and J by 2 bases, leaving 11 bases between them. CDR3 DNA: TGTGCCAGCAGTGAGAGAGGTAATCGCAATCAGCCCCAGCATTTT. Translating gives CASSERGNRNQPQHF.

The gene calls are TRBV19 and TRBJ1-2, with 7 bases identical to TRBD1. V trimming: 2 bases; J trimming: 1 base; junction bases outside the gene matches: 1. From germline, CDR1 is LNHDA and CDR2 SQIVND (reference sequence). This CDR3 comprises 14 residues. The CDR3 DNA reads as TGTGCCAGTAGTATAAACAGGGGTAACTATGGCTACACCTTC. Amino acid sequence: CASSINRGNYGYTF.

The chain carries TRBV28 and TRBJ2-7, with 13 bases aligning to TRBD2. CDR3 length: 17 residues. With V trimmed by 3 bases and J by 0 bases, 5 bases remained unmatched. CDR1 and CDR2 (germline): MDHEN, SYDVKM. This CDR3 reads CASSLFRTSGSSYEQYF. CDR3 coding DNA: TGTGCCAGCAGTTTGTTCCGGACTAGCGGGAGCTCCTACGAGCAGTACTTC.

This clone showed up just once. V and J are TRBV28 and TRBJ2-3; D might be TRBD1 (6 bases). The CDR3 is 15 amino acids. Trimming shortened V by 6 bases and J by 6 bases, and 19 bases separated the two germline ends. From germline, CDR1 is MDHEN and CDR2 SYDVKM. CDR3 region: CASSRNRASGDTQYF. In nucleotides, the CDR3 is TGTGCCAGCAGCCGTAACAGGGCCTCAGGGGATACGCAGTATTTT.

This clone was found once. The chain carries TRBV18 and TRBJ2-5, with 13 bases that match TRBD2. There are 18 residues in the CDR3. Germline V gene data show CDR1 as KGHSH and CDR2 as LQKENI. The ends lost 4 bases at V and 1 base at J; junction bases unmatched: 9. For the CDR3, the DNA is TGTGCCAGCTCACTACCCGGGTGGACTAGCGGGAGCCAAGAGACCCAGTACTTC. This encodes CASSLPGWTSGSQETQYF.

The chain links TRBV28 to TRBJ2-7, with D possibly matching TRBD1 (6 bases). V was cut by 2 bases and J by 0 bases, with 17 bases left in between. CDR3 length equals 17 residues. Germline V gene lookup returns CDR1 MDHEN and CDR2 SYDVKM. CDR3 coding DNA: TGTGCCAGCAGTTTAGTAACAGGGCCAGGGCGCTCCTACGAGCAGTACTTC. It is translated as CASSLVTGPGRSYEQYF.

The chain employs TRBV9 and TRBJ2-1; D might be TRBD1 or TRBD2, each matching 5 bases. Germline-derived CDR1 and CDR2 are SGDLS and YYNGEE. Trimming took 4 bases from V and 10 from J, leaving 12 bases between them. This CDR3 region has 12 residues. CDR3 DNA: TGTGCCAGCAGCACACAGAGGGGCGAGCAGTTCTTC. This gives the protein CASSTQRGEQFF. The variable domain in full, with the rest retrieved from reference TRBV9 and TRBJ2-1, is DSGVTQTPKHLITATGQRVTLRCSPRSGDLSVYWYQQSLDQGLQFLIQYYNGEERAKGNILERFSAQQFPDLHSELNLSSLELGDSALYFCASSTQRGEQFFGPGTRLTVL.

This clone was found once. The gene calls are TRBV28 and TRBJ1-1; TRBD1 aligns across 7 bases. CDR3 length: 15 amino acids. The J segment lost 3 bases and the V segment lost 6 bases, leaving 10 bases of the junction unmatched. Germline CDR1 and CDR2: MDHEN and SYDVKM. The CDR3 coding sequence is TGTGCCAGCAGAACGCAGGGGGGGGAGGACACTGAAGCTTTCTTT. Its translation is CASRTQGGEDTEAFF. Full variable domain (remainder filled in from reference TRBV28 and TRBJ1-1): DVKVTQSSRYLVKRTGEKVFLECVQDMDHENMFWYRQDPGLGLRLIYFSYDVKMKEKGDIPEGYSVSREKKERFSLILESASTNQTSMYLCASRTQGGEDTEAFFGQGTRLTVV.

The chain uses TRBV6-5 and TRBJ2-2; 9 bases line up with TRBD1. The V gene's germline CDR1 is MNHEY and CDR2 SVGAGI. CDR3 size: 16 residues. With V trimmed by 2 bases and J by 7 bases, 8 bases remained unmatched. CDR3 nucleotides: TGTGCCAGCAGTTACCGATGGACAGGGGCTGACGGGGAGCTGTTTTTT. Protein sequence: CASSYRWTGADGELFF.

This sequence joins TRBV9 and TRBJ1-1, with 8 positions matching TRBD1. Germline assignment: CDR1 SGDLS and CDR2 YYNGEE. V lost 4 bases and J lost 1; bases outside the gene matches: 6. The CDR3 totals 15 residues. CDR3 bases: TGTGCCAGCAGCCCCGCAACAGGGGGGAACACTGAAGCTTTCTTT. It translates to CASSPATGGNTEAFF.

The rearrangement uses TRBV15 and TRBJ1-5; unclear D gene. The length of the CDR3 is 18 residues. Per the germline V gene, CDR1 is LNHNV and CDR2 is YYDKDF (reference sequence). V dropped 3 bases and J dropped 0 bases, with 18 bases sitting between them. CDR3 DNA sequence: TGTGCCACCAGCAGTAATTTGGGAGCCCAGTATAGCAATCAGCCCCAGCATTTT. It specifies CATSSNLGAQYSNQPQHF.

The rearrangement links TRBV10-3 to TRBJ2-3; no clear D. The length of the CDR3 is 13 residues. Germline CDR1 is ENHRY and CDR2 is SYGVKD. Trimming shortened V by 4 bases and J by 3 bases, and 8 bases separated the two germline ends. The CDR3 DNA reads as TGTGCCATCAGTGGGGCTTCGACAGATACGCAGTATTTT. Its translation is CAISGASTDTQYF.

Remarks on this clone: In the same sample, other DNA sequences code for this CDR3. This rearrangement joins TRBV28 to TRBJ2-3; 8 nucleotides match TRBD1. J lost 6 bases, V lost 8 bases, and 7 bases had no gene match. In germline, CDR1 is MDHEN, CDR2 SYDVKM. This CDR3 has 13 amino acids. CDR3 nucleotide sequence: TGTGCCAGCTCTTTACAGGGGGGTGATACGCAGTATTTT. Amino acid sequence: CASSLQGGDTQYF.

This rearrangement joins TRBV5-7 to TRBJ1-1, with 8 bases matching TRBD1. TRBV5-7 falls under the ORF class, with uncertain function. V lost 4 bases, J lost 7 bases, and 0 bases stayed unmatched. CDR3 length: 11 amino acids. The CDR3 reads CASSGTGEAFF. CDR3 in DNA: TGTGCCAGCAGCGGGACAGGTGAAGCTTTCTTT.

The gene calls are TRBV19 and TRBJ2-6; 7 nucleotides align to TRBD1. The length of the CDR3 is 11 residues. The junction had 0 bases not matched to a gene; V was cut back by 6 bases and J by 10 bases. The germline gives CDR1 LNHDA, CDR2 SQIVND (reference sequence). The CDR3 bases are TGTGCCAGTAGGGGACAGAACGTCCTGACTTTC. This encodes CASRGQNVLTF.

V gene TRBV7-9 combines with J gene TRBJ2-7; no reliable D call. Germline loops: CDR1 SEHNR, CDR2 FQNEAQ (reference sequence). V lost 2 bases and J 6 bases, leaving 11 bases between the germline ends. CDR3 size: 13 residues. CDR3 sequence: CASSLSSDGEQYF. The CDR3 DNA follows: TGTGCCAGCAGCTTATCAAGTGATGGCGAGCAGTACTTC. Filled out from reference TRBV7-9 and TRBJ2-7, the complete variable domain reads DTGVSQNPRHKITKRGQNVTFRCDPISEHNRLYWYRQTLGQGPEFLTYFQNEAQLEKSRLLSDRFSAERPKGSFSTLEIQRTEQGDSAMYLCASSLSSDGEQYFGPGTRLTVT.

The chain joins TRBV30 to TRBJ1-3; D not resolved. The germline gives CDR1 GTSNPN, CDR2 SVGIG (reference sequence). There are 15 residues in the CDR3. Trimming removed 2 bases from V and 4 bases from J, with 15 bases in between. The CDR3 spells CAWSLPGITGNTIYF. CDR3 coding DNA: TGTGCCTGGAGTCTTCCGGGTATCACAGGAAACACCATATATTTT.